This TCR beta chain was captured by sequencing in a study of T cell responses to AZD1222 COVID-19 vaccine. CDR1 is ENHRY and CDR2 is SYGVKD in the germline V gene. CDR3 length equals 14 residues. Unmatched junction bases numbered 5, after V lost 4 bases and J lost 3 bases. With regard to this clone: Its antigen is currently unknown.

Assay: immunoSEQ multiplex PCR; the TCRdb copy retains only in-frame clones and omits some. This sample has about 97,000 clones, with more than 70% found just once. Broader study findings: Donors were chiefly white British, with a greater number of females, and clonal diversity was perhaps underestimated. Spike-specific TCR breadth rose after two AZD1222 doses, and depth rose as well.

The sample here was peripheral blood, taken 28 days after the second AZD1222 dose. The clonotype comes from an adult who received the AZD1222 COVID-19 vaccine. The chain joins TRBV10-3 to TRBJ2-5; the match to TRBD2 covers 7 bases. The CDR3 reads CAISGLAGEETQYF. The CDR3 DNA follows: TGTGCCATCAGTGGACTAGCTGGGGAAGAGACCCAGTACTTC.